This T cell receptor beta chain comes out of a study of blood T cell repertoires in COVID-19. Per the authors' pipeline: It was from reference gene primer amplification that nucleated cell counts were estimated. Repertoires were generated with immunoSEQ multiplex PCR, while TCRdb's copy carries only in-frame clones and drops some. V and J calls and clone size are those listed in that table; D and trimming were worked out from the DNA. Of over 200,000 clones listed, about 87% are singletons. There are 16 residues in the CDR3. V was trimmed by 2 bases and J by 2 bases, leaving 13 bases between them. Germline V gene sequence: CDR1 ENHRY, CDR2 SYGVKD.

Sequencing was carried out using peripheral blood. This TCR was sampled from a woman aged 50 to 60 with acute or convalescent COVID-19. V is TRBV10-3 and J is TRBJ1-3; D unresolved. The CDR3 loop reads CAISEPEVGPGNTIYF. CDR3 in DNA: TGTGCCATCAGTGAGCCTGAGGTCGGCCCTGGAAACACCATATATTTT.